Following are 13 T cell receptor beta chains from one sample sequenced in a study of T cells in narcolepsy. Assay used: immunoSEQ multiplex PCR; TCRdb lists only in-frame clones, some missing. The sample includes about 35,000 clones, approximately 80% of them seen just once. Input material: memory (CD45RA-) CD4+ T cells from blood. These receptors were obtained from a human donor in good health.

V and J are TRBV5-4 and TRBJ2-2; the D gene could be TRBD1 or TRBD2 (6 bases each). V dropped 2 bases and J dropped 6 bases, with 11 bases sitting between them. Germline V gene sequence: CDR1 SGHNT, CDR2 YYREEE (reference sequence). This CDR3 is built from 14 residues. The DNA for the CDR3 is TGTGCCAGCAGCTTTGACAGGAGGGCCGGGGAGCTGTTTTTT. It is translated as CASSFDRRAGELFF. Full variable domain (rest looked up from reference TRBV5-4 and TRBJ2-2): ETGVTQSPTHLIKTRGQQVTLRCSSQSGHNTVSWYQQALGQGPQFIFQYYREEENGRGNFPPRFSGLQFPNYSSELNVNALELDDSALYLCASSFDRRAGELFFGEGSRLTVL.

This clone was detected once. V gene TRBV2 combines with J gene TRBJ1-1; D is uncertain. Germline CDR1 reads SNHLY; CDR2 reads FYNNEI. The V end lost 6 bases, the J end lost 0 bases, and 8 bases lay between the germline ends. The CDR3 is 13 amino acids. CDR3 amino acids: CASSSDMNTEAFF. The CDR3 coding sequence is TGTGCCAGCAGCTCTGACATGAACACTGAAGCTTTCTTT.

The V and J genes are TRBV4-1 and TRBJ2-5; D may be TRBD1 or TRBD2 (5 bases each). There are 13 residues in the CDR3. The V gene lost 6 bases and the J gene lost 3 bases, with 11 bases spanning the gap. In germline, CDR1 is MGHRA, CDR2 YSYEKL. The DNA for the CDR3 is TGCGCCAGCAGGTCCGGGACCGAAGAGACCCAGTACTTC. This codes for CASRSGTEETQYF.

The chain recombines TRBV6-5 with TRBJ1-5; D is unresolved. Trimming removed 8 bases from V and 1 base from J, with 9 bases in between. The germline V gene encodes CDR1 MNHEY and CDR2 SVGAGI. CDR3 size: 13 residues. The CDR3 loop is CASFRGSNQPQHF. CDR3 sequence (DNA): TGTGCCAGCTTCCGGGGAAGCAATCAGCCCCAGCATTTT.

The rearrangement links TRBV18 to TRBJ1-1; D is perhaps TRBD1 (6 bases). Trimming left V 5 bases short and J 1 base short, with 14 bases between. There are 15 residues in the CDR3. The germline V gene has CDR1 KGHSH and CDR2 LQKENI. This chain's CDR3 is CASSGVSGANTEAFF. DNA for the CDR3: TGTGCCAGCTCAGGAGTCTCGGGGGCGAACACTGAAGCTTTCTTT. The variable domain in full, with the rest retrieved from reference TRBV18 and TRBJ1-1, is NAGVMQNPRHLVRRRGQEARLRCSPMKGHSHVYWYRQLPEEGLKFMVYLQKENIIDESGMPKERFSAEFPKEGPSILRIQQVVRGDSAAYFCASSGVSGANTEAFFGQGTRLTVV.

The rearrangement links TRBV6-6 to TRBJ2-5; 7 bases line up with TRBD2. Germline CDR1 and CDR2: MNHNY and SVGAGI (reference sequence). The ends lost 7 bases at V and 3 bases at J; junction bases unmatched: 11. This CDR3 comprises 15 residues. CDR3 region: CASTLTGTTKETQYF. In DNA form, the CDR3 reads TGTGCCAGCACTCTGACCGGGACTACCAAAGAGACCCAGTACTTC.

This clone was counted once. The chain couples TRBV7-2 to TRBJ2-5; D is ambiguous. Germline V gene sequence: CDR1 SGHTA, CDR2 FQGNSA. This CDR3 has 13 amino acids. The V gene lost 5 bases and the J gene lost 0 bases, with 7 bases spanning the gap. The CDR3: CASSRINQETQYF. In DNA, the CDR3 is TGTGCCAGCAGCCGAATAAACCAAGAGACCCAGTACTTC.

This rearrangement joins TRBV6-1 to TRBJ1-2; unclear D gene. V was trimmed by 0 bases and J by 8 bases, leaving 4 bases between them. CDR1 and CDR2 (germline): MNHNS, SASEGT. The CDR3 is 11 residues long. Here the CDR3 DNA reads TGTGCCAGCAGTGAAGCAGGGGGCTACACCTTC. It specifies CASSEAGGYTF.

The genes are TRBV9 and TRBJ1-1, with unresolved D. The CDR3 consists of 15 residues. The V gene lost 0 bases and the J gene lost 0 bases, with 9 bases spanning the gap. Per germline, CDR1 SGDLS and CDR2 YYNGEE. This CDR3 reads CASSVEGRVNTEAFF. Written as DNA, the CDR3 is TGTGCCAGCAGCGTAGAGGGTAGAGTGAACACTGAAGCTTTCTTT.

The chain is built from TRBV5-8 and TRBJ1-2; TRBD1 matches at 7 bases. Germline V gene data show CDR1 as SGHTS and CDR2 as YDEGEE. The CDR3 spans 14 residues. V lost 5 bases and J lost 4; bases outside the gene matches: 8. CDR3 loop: CASSSVQGGYGYTF. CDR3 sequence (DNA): TGTGCCAGCAGTTCGGTTCAGGGGGGCTATGGCTACACCTTC.

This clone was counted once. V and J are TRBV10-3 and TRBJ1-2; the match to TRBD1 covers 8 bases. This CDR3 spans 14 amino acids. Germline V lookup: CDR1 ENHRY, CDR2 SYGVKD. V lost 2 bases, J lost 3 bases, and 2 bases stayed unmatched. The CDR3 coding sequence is TGTGCCATCAGTGAGCCAGGGGGCGACTATGGCTACACCTTC. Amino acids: CAISEPGGDYGYTF.

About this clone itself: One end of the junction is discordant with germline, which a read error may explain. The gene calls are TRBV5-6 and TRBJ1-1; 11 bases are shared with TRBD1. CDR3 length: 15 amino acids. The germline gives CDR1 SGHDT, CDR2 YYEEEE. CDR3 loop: CASSRPGQGDTKAFF. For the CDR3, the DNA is TGTGCCAGCAGCCGCCCGGGACAGGGGGACACTAAAGCTTTCTTT.

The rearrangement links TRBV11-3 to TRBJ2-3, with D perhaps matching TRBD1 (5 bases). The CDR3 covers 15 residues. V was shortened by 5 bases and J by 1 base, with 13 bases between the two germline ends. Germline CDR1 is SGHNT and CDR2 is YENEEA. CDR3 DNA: TGTGCCAGCAGCCCACGAGACAGACGCACAGATACGCAGTATTTT. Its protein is CASSPRDRRTDTQYF.